This T cell receptor beta chain was sequenced during a study of PD-L1 blockade in urothelial cancer. This CDR3 spans 15 amino acids. Germline CDR1 reads SGDLS; CDR2 reads YYNGEE. V was clipped by 0 bases and J by 2 bases; unmatched bases: 3. The data were produced by immunoSEQ multiplex PCR, yet TCRdb's version contains in-frame clones alone and is incomplete. The sample contains about 86,000 clones, around 85% of which appear only once. Time point indicated: pretreatment peripheral blood. The specimen was PBMCs, collected around atezolizumab (anti-PD-L1) treatment. This chain joins TRBV9 and TRBJ2-5; 8 bases are shared with TRBD2. This clonotype was obtained from a man aged 55 to 70 with urothelial cancer. CDR3 nucleotide sequence: TGTGCCAGCAGCGTAGGTTCGGGGGGGCAAGAGACCCAGTACTTC. Translated: CASSVGSGGQETQYF.